This T cell receptor beta chain came from a study of cytomegalovirus exposure and HLA in healthy donors. Findings and caveats of the study: The likely explanation for a cluster of highly shared sequence variants was sequencing artifact. Later on, analysis showed that most CMV-associated TCR beta chains appeared to be HLA-restricted.

With respect to this clone: The antigen is undetermined.

Between the trimmed V and J ends, which lost 6 bases and 0 bases, there was a span of 12 bases. There are 15 residues in the CDR3. Germline CDR1 and CDR2: MDHEN and SYDVKM. In the PCR, 60 Vbeta and 13 Jbeta primers were used. Method: immunoSEQ multiplex PCR; TCRdb's copy keeps in-frame clones and lacks some. This sample yields about 180,000 clones, of which 82% are seen a single time; 1.5% belongs to the top ten. The chain couples TRBV28 to TRBJ2-1, with a weak D call TRBD2 (6 bases). This receptor was taken from a man in his forties or fifties in good health and CMV-seronegative. Specimen: PBMCs. CDR3 loop: CASSAGLGSYNEQFF. The CDR3 region has the DNA TGTGCCAGCAGCGCGGGGTTGGGCTCCTACAATGAGCAGTTCTTC. The full variable domain, completed using reference TRBV28 and TRBJ2-1, is DVKVTQSSRYLVKRTGEKVFLECVQDMDHENMFWYRQDPGLGLRLIYFSYDVKMKEKGDIPEGYSVSREKKERFSLILESASTNQTSMYLCASSAGLGSYNEQFFGPGTRLTVL.